This TCR beta chain came from a study of OX40 agonist ivuxolimab in advanced cancers. Study at large: Partial responses were observed in three patients, of whom one had hepatocellular carcinoma and two had cutaneous melanoma.

Study findings and constraints: Dose levels from 0.1 to 3.0 mg/kg saw CD4+ and CD8+ blood T cells expand clonally by week 6. Expanded clones were, on average, more numerous in CD8+ T cells than in CD4+.

Details on this clone: The antigen is undetermined.

Autoimmune disease history or systemic immunosuppression meant exclusion. Germline V gives CDR1 SGHNT, CDR2 YYREEE (reference sequence). The length of the CDR3 is 15 residues. The V gene end was trimmed by 4 bases and the J gene end by 0 bases; junction bases not matched to a gene: 6. Here immunoSEQ multiplex PCR was the method, and the copy in TCRdb shows in-frame clones only, minus some. The sample gives 55,000 or so clones, approximately 87% of which show up once; approximately 7% is in the top ten. The chain is built from TRBV5-4 and TRBJ2-5; TRBD1 aligns across 7 bases. Here the sequenced sample was CD4+ or CD8+ T cells sorted from blood, taken in a trial of the OX40 agonist ivuxolimab. The TCR originated in an adult with an advanced solid tumor such as melanoma, head and neck, liver or kidney cancer. CDR3 nucleotide sequence: TGTGCCAGCAGCACCCAAGGGACAGACCAAGAGACCCAGTACTTC. Protein: CASSTQGTDQETQYF.